These 7 T cell receptor beta chains were sequenced from one sample in a study of blood T cell repertoires in COVID-19. Sequencing used immunoSEQ multiplex PCR; TCRdb keeps in-frame clones, though not all of them. The sample includes 65,000 to 90,000 clones, 88% seen only once; the top ten take around 7.2%. Material for sequencing was peripheral blood. These receptors all come from an elderly woman with acute or convalescent COVID-19.

This chain joins TRBV3-1 (or the pseudogene TRBV3-2) and TRBJ1-1; D unresolved. CDR3 length: 14 residues. Trimming shortened V by 6 bases and J by 5 bases, and 16 bases separated the two germline ends. Germline V gene data show CDR1 as LGHDT and CDR2 as YNNKEL (reference sequence). CDR3 in amino acids: CASSASSRGTEAFF. DNA of the CDR3: TGTGCCAGCAGTGCCTCCTCAAGAGGGACTGAAGCTTTCTTT.

The chain is built from TRBV7-6 and TRBJ2-1, with TRBD2 identical over 14 bases. Germline assignment: CDR1 SGHVS and CDR2 FNYEAQ. This CDR3 comprises 16 residues. Trimming cost V 5 bases and J 8 bases; bases outside gene matches: 8. Here the CDR3 reads CASSAGGTSGSDEQFF. CDR3 nucleotide sequence: TGTGCCAGCAGCGCGGGCGGGACTAGCGGGAGCGATGAGCAGTTCTTC.

The J gene is TRBJ1-1, the V gene TRBV27; D ambiguous. The CDR3 covers 13 residues. Trimming left V 2 bases short and J 7 bases short, with 11 bases between. From germline, CDR1 is MNHEY and CDR2 SMNVEV (reference sequence). Here the CDR3 reads CASSLIGVGEAFF. DNA of the CDR3: TGTGCCAGCAGTTTAATCGGGGTGGGTGAAGCTTTCTTT.

This clone has only one observation. This chain joins TRBV6-5 and TRBJ1-5; D is ambiguous. V was shortened by 6 bases and J by 7 bases, with 13 bases between the two germline ends. The germline CDR1 and CDR2 sequences are MNHEY and SVGAGI. The CDR3 length is 13 residues. CDR3 sequence: CASSTGGRQPQHF. CDR3 DNA: TGTGCCAGCAGCACGGGAGGAAGACAGCCCCAGCATTTT.

V and J are TRBV4-3 and TRBJ2-2; 9 bases are shared with TRBD1. This CDR3 is built from 15 residues. V lost 3 bases, J lost 7 bases, and 6 bases stayed unmatched. Germline lookup yields CDR1 LGHNA and CDR2 YSLEER. The DNA for the CDR3 is TGCGCCAGCAGCCAGGTTACAGGGGGCGGCGGGGAGCTGTTTTTT. Its translation is CASSQVTGGGGELFF.

This rearrangement joins TRBV5-1 to TRBJ2-7; 15 nucleotides match TRBD2. The ends lost 7 bases at V and 0 bases at J; junction bases unmatched: 8. CDR3 length equals 17 residues. The germline V gene encodes CDR1 SGHRS and CDR2 YFSETQ. The CDR3 DNA reads as TGCGCCAGCTCGAGGACTAGCGGGAGGGCCAGCTCCTACGAGCAGTACTTC. Protein sequence: CASSRTSGRASSYEQYF.

The gene calls are TRBV3-1 (or the pseudogene TRBV3-2) and TRBJ2-2, with D perhaps TRBD2 (5 bases). V was clipped by 4 bases and J by 4 bases, with 16 bases between them. The CDR3 runs 16 residues. CDR1 LGHDT and CDR2 YNNKEL come from the germline V gene (reference sequence). This CDR3 is CASSLSSGSGTGELFF. CDR3 in DNA: TGTGCCAGCAGCCTCTCCTCCGGCAGCGGCACCGGGGAGCTGTTTTTT.